What follows is one T cell receptor beta chain and its context. The data originate from a study of blood T cell repertoires in COVID-19. As for the study in general: PBMCs, B-cell-depleted T cells, or T cells provided the cDNA or gDNA that made up the material.

Method: immunoSEQ multiplex PCR; TCRdb's copy keeps in-frame clones and lacks some. Seen here are approximately 42,000 clones, over 65% observed once, and the top ten hold roughly 61%. V dropped 5 bases and J dropped 4; count of bases not matched to a gene: 7. The CDR3 totals 15 residues. Germline V gives CDR1 MNHEY, CDR2 SVGAGI. Input material: peripheral blood. The receptor comes from a man at least 80 years old with acute or convalescent COVID-19. The chain has TRBV6-5 and TRBJ2-3; TRBD1 matches 9 bases. The CDR3 region has the DNA TGTGCCAGCAGTCCCCGGGACAGGGTGGCAGATACGCAGTATTTT. Translation gives CASSPRDRVADTQYF.